This T cell receptor beta chain was captured in a study of cytomegalovirus exposure and HLA in healthy donors. Study-level points and caveats: In a later analysis, at a false discovery rate of 0.05, 16,951 TCR beta sequences were associated with HLA alleles. The study dropped some indistinguishable V segments, TRBV6-2 and TRBV6-3 among them.

A note on this clone: Its antigen is undetermined.

The CDR3 is made up of 17 amino acids. Germline CDR1 reads MDHEN; CDR2 reads SYDVKM. The V gene lost 4 bases and the J gene lost 5 bases, with 22 bases spanning the gap. PCR was performed using 60 Vbeta and 13 Jbeta primers. Here immunoSEQ multiplex PCR was the method, and the copy in TCRdb shows in-frame clones only, minus some. The table lists over 150,000 clones, about 82% of them singletons, with 1% in the top ten. The sequenced material came from PBMCs. The gene calls are TRBV28 and TRBJ2-3; a possible D gene is TRBD2 (5 bases). The TCR originated in a woman in her forties or fifties in good health and CMV-seropositive. CDR3 sequence: CASSWGKGLASGDTQYF. DNA for the CDR3: TGTGCCAGCAGTTGGGGTAAAGGCCTAGCCAGCGGAGATACGCAGTATTTT.